This TCR beta chain was identified in a study of CD8 T cells in ankylosing spondylitis. Trimming pared 3 bases from V and 9 bases from J, leaving 12 bases between. The germline V gene encodes CDR1 SQVTM and CDR2 ANQGSEA. The CDR3 extends over 12 amino acids. Overall study results and limits: One TCR beta motif, made up of seven to nine highly homologous variants, appeared characteristic of ankylosing spondylitis blood. Disease-associated clonotypes exhibited CD8+ identity and were relatively infrequent in peripheral blood. Past research had described some motif variants in reactive arthritis synovial fluid and blood.

TCRdb used MiXCR to reprocess the 5' RACE reads, holding one entry per CDR3 protein. The sample holds a few hundred thousand distinct CDR3 sequences, more than 5.5% seen once. This clonotype was recorded at least ten times. The antigen is not known. The sequence was collected from a male donor with ankylosing spondylitis. Sequenced input: blood, either unsorted or a sorted T cell fraction (not recorded which). This chain connects TRBV29-1 to TRBJ2-1, with D tentatively TRBD2 (5 bases). In nucleotides, the CDR3 is TGCAGCGTTGACACTAGTTACCGTGAGCAGTTCTTC. This encodes CSVDTSYREQFF.